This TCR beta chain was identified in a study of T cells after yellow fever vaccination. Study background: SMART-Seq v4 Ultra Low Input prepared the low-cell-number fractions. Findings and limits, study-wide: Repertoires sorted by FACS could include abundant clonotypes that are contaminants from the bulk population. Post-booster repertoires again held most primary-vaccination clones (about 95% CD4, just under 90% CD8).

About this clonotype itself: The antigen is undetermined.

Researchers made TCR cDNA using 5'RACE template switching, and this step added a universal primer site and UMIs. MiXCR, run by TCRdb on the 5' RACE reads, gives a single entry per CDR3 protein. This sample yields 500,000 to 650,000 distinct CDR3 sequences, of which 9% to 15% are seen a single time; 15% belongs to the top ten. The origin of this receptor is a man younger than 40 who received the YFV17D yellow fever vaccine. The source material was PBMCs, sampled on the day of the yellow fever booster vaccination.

The CDR3 DNA reads as TGTGCCAGCAGCTCCCGGAGGGCCGAACGAGAGCAGTACTTC. It is translated as CASSSRRAEREQYF. The rearrangement links TRBV5-4 to TRBJ2-7, with D possibly TRBD2 on 6 matching bases. CDR3 length: 14 residues. Trimming removed 3 bases from V and 7 bases from J, with 17 bases in between. CDR1 is SGHNT, CDR2 YYREEE, per germline (reference sequence).